This TCR beta chain was captured by sequencing in a study of CD8 T cells in Susac syndrome. Reverse transcription used about 0.5 to 1 ug RNA and random hexamers. TCRdb passed the immunoSEQ multiplex PCR reads through MiXCR, listing each CDR3 protein once. The table shows about 94,000 distinct CDR3 sequences, with roughly 94% occurring only once. Source material: CD4+ T cells from PBMCs. This receptor was obtained from a human donor with Susac syndrome.

In DNA form, the CDR3 reads TGTGCCAGCAGCGTAGAAGGGACCAGGTCACCCCTCCACTTT. Protein: CASSVEGTRSPLHF. V usage is TRBV9 and J usage is TRBJ1-6; D may be TRBD1 (5 bases). CDR3 length: 14 residues. The V gene's germline CDR1 is SGDLS and CDR2 YYNGEE. Trimming cost V 0 bases and J 10 bases, with 11 bases left between them. Full variable domain (rest looked up from reference TRBV9 and TRBJ1-6): DSGVTQTPKHLITATGQRVTLRCSPRSGDLSVYWYQQSLDQGLQFLIQYYNGEERAKGNILERFSAQQFPDLHSELNLSSLELGDSALYFCASSVEGTRSPLHFGNGTRLTVT.